A selection of T cell receptor beta chains follows, all from one sample in a study of blood T cell repertoires in COVID-19. The repertoire was sequenced with immunoSEQ multiplex PCR; TCRdb's copy has only in-frame clones and lacks some. The repertoire holds some 90,000 clones, with 55% to 80% as singletons. Source material: peripheral blood. The receptors stem from an older woman in a cohort sampled during active or convalescent COVID-19. Each CDR3 is given with its conserved first and last residue. A D gene is named only where the DNA matches it firmly. Not all rows give a size; the values are once, few, many and, for expanded clones, a class.

J gene: TRBJ1-1; V gene: TRBV5-1; D gene: TRBD1; clone size: NA; CDR3 DNA: TGCGCCAGCAGCCTCCCCGGGACAGGATTTGAAGCTTTCTTT; CDR3 protein: CASSLPGTGFEAFF
J gene: TRBJ1-1; V gene: TRBV12-5; D gene: NA; clone size: NA; CDR3 DNA: TGTGCTAGTGGTCCGAGCAGGGGCGAGCACACTGAAGCTTTCTTT; CDR3 protein: CASGPSRGEHTEAFF
J gene: TRBJ1-2; V gene: TRBV2; D gene: TRBD1; clone size: NA; CDR3 DNA: TGTGCCAGCAGTGATTTGGGACAGGGGCCCTACCAATATGGCTACACCTTC; CDR3 protein: CASSDLGQGPYQYGYTF
J gene: TRBJ1-6; V gene: TRBV5-1; D gene: TRBD1; clone size: NA; CDR3 DNA: TGCGCCAGCAGCGCCTACAGGGGCGCGGTTGGGTCACCCCTCCACTTT; CDR3 protein: CASSAYRGAVGSPLHF
J gene: TRBJ2-1; V gene: TRBV15; D gene: TRBD2; clone size: NA; CDR3 DNA: TGTGCCACCAGCAGACTCGCGGGGGGGCTTTACAATGAGCAGTTCTTC; CDR3 protein: CATSRLAGGLYNEQFF
J gene: TRBJ2-1; V gene: TRBV7-3; D gene: NA; clone size: NA; CDR3 DNA: TGTGCCAGCAGCACTTCTAGGAACAATGAGCAGTTCTTC; CDR3 protein: CASSTSRNNEQFF
J gene: TRBJ2-3; V gene: TRBV6-1; D gene: TRBD2; clone size: once; CDR3 DNA: TGTGCCAGCAGTGCCCGACTAGCGGGGGTAAAAGATACGCAGTATTTT; CDR3 protein: CASSARLAGVKDTQYF
J gene: TRBJ1-1; V gene: TRBV30; D gene: NA; clone size: NA; CDR3 DNA: TGTGCCTGGAGTGTACGGTCTCGGGTTCGGAACACTGAAGCTTTCTTT; CDR3 protein: CAWSVRSRVRNTEAFF
J gene: TRBJ2-1; V gene: TRBV7-9; D gene: TRBD2; clone size: few; CDR3 DNA: TGTGCCAGCAGCCCCAGAGGGAGCGGGGGGGGGAGCTCCTACAATGAGCAGTTCTTC; CDR3 protein: CASSPRGSGGGSSYNEQFF
J gene: TRBJ1-5; V gene: TRBV5-1; D gene: NA; clone size: NA; CDR3 DNA: TGCGCCAGCAGCTTGTCGGGAGTCGGGCAGGGAGGACAGCCCCAGCATTTT; CDR3 protein: CASSLSGVGQGGQPQHF
J gene: TRBJ2-3; V gene: TRBV11-3; D gene: TRBD1; clone size: few; CDR3 DNA: TGTGCCAGCAGCTTAGACGGCAGGGGGCCAGATACGCAGTATTTT; CDR3 protein: CASSLDGRGPDTQYF
J gene: TRBJ2-3; V gene: TRBV4-3; D gene: TRBD1; clone size: NA; CDR3 DNA: TGCGCCAGCAGCCAAGATTACCTTGGGAGACAGGGAAACACAGATACGCAGTATTTT; CDR3 protein: CASSQDYLGRQGNTDTQYF
J gene: TRBJ1-6; V gene: TRBV5-1; D gene: NA; clone size: NA; CDR3 DNA: TGCGCCAGCAGCCCTATGGGTGGGCCCTCCTATAATTCACCCCTCCACTTT; CDR3 protein: CASSPMGGPSYNSPLHF
J gene: TRBJ2-4; V gene: TRBV30; D gene: TRBD2; clone size: NA; CDR3 DNA: TGTGCCTGGCAGAAACCGGGACTAGCGGGGGGGATTCAGTACTTC; CDR3 protein: CAWQKPGLAGGIQYF
J gene: TRBJ1-1; V gene: TRBV5-1; D gene: NA; clone size: NA; CDR3 DNA: TGCGCCAGCAGCAACGGACAGTTTGCCACGAACACTGAAGCTTTCTTT; CDR3 protein: CASSNGQFATNTEAFF
J gene: TRBJ2-7; V gene: TRBV6-5; D gene: NA; clone size: NA; CDR3 DNA: TGTGCCAGCAGTTCCCGCGGGACAGCCTCCTACGAGCAGTACTTC; CDR3 protein: CASSSRGTASYEQYF
J gene: TRBJ2-3; V gene: TRBV11-3; D gene: NA; clone size: NA; CDR3 DNA: TGTGCCAGCAGCTCAGATCGGGATACGCAGTATTTT; CDR3 protein: CASSSDRDTQYF
J gene: TRBJ2-1; V gene: TRBV27; D gene: NA; clone size: NA; CDR3 DNA: TGTGCCAGCAGTCGTGAGGTACTCGGGTCGTATGAGCAGTTCTTC; CDR3 protein: CASSREVLGSYEQFF
J gene: TRBJ1-1; V gene: TRBV7-8; D gene: NA; clone size: NA; CDR3 DNA: TGTGCCAGCAGCCTAATAAACACTGAAGCTTTCTTT; CDR3 protein: CASSLINTEAFF
J gene: TRBJ1-5; V gene: TRBV2; D gene: NA; clone size: NA; CDR3 DNA: TGTGCCAGCAGTGAAAACAGGGGCAATCAGCCCCAGCATTTT; CDR3 protein: CASSENRGNQPQHF
J gene: TRBJ1-1; V gene: TRBV7-9; D gene: NA; clone size: NA; CDR3 DNA: TGTGCCAGCAGCCCTCAGGAAGCTTTCTTT; CDR3 protein: CASSPQEAFF
J gene: TRBJ2-5; V gene: TRBV18; D gene: NA; clone size: NA; CDR3 DNA: TGTGCCAGCTCACCACCTTGGGGGGAAGAGACCCAGTACTTC; CDR3 protein: CASSPPWGEETQYF
J gene: TRBJ2-7; V gene: TRBV4-1; D gene: TRBD1; clone size: few; CDR3 DNA: TGCGCCAGCAGCCACCTACGGCTTGGACAGGGCTCCTACGAGCAGTACTTC; CDR3 protein: CASSHLRLGQGSYEQYF
J gene: TRBJ1-2; V gene: TRBV4-3; D gene: TRBD1; clone size: NA; CDR3 DNA: TGCGCCAGCAGCCAAGATCGGGACAGGGAGGTTCTTGGCTACACCTTC; CDR3 protein: CASSQDRDREVLGYTF
J gene: TRBJ1-2; V gene: TRBV10-3; D gene: NA; clone size: NA; CDR3 DNA: TGTGCCATCAGCGGGGTCGCTACGCGAGGCTACACCTTC; CDR3 protein: CAISGVATRGYTF
J gene: TRBJ1-4; V gene: TRBV28; D gene: NA; clone size: NA; CDR3 DNA: TGTGCCAGCAGTTTACTAAGCGCTAATGAAAAACTGTTTTTT; CDR3 protein: CASSLLSANEKLFF
J gene: TRBJ2-3; V gene: TRBV6-1; D gene: NA; clone size: NA; CDR3 DNA: TGTGCCAGCAGGGATCGGACTATAAGGGGTACGCAGTATTTT; CDR3 protein: CASRDRTIRGTQYF
J gene: TRBJ1-6; V gene: TRBV25-1; D gene: NA; clone size: NA; CDR3 DNA: TGTGCCAGCAGTGAATTAGGTAGGGGACTTTCACCCCTCCACTTT; CDR3 protein: CASSELGRGLSPLHF
J gene: TRBJ2-1; V gene: TRBV6-2/TRBV6-3; D gene: TRBD2; clone size: NA; CDR3 DNA: TGTGCCAGCAGTACACGGGGGGTCCCAAACAATGAGCAGTTCTTC; CDR3 protein: CASSTRGVPNNEQFF
J gene: TRBJ1-2; V gene: TRBV5-6; D gene: TRBD1; clone size: NA; CDR3 DNA: TGTGCCAGCAGCCCTGGACAGGGGCTTGGCTACACCTTC; CDR3 protein: CASSPGQGLGYTF
J gene: TRBJ2-1; V gene: TRBV6-1; D gene: NA; clone size: NA; CDR3 DNA: TGTGCCAGCAGTGAAAGCCCGAGCTCCTACAATGAGCAGTTCTTC; CDR3 protein: CASSESPSSYNEQFF
J gene: TRBJ1-2; V gene: TRBV25-1; D gene: NA; clone size: NA; CDR3 DNA: TGTGCCAGCAGTGACGGGTATGGCTACACCTTC; CDR3 protein: CASSDGYGYTF